A selection of T cell receptor beta chains follows, all from one sample in a study of T cell responses to AZD1222 COVID-19 vaccine. Method: immunoSEQ multiplex PCR; TCRdb's copy keeps in-frame clones and lacks some. The repertoire has 68,000 or so clones, about nine tenths of them found once; the top ten carry 7.5% to 9%. The sample was peripheral blood, taken on day 0 of AZD1222 vaccination. The receptors here all came from an adult in good health. Each CDR3 is given with its conserved first and last residue. The order of the fields is clone size, V gene, J gene, D gene, CDR3 DNA, CDR3 protein. The D gene is left open where the match is weak. Rows give clone size only sometimes, using once, few, many, or a class for an expanded clone.

>NA|TRBV18|TRBJ2-7|TRBD2
TGTGCCAGCTCTCCCGGGACTAGCGCGAACTACGAGCAGTACTTC
CASSPGTSANYEQYF
>once|TRBV6-5|TRBJ2-7|TRBD2
TGTGCCAGCAGTAAACTAGCGGGTAGCTCCTACGAGCAGTACTTC
CASSKLAGSSYEQYF
>NA|TRBV19|TRBJ2-3|TRBD2
TGTGCCAGTAGTTCAAGACTAGCGGGAAGGAGAGATACGCAGTATTTT
CASSSRLAGRRDTQYF
>NA|TRBV18|TRBJ1-5|NA
TGTGCCAGCTCCGCTTTTCTGGGGGCGCTGTCGGCCCAGCATTTT
CASSAFLGALSAQHF
>once|TRBV29-1|TRBJ2-7|NA
TGCAGCGTTGTGGCGACCTCCTACGAGCAGTACTTC
CSVVATSYEQYF
>NA|TRBV24-1|TRBJ2-1|TRBD2
TGTGCCACCGGACTAGCGGGAGGATCGATCACCAATGAGCAGTTCTTC
CATGLAGGSITNEQFF
>NA|TRBV27|TRBJ2-7|NA
TGTGCCAGCAGCCCTCTGCAATCTTCTGTCGAGCAGTACTTC
CASSPLQSSVEQYF
>once|TRBV5-5|TRBJ1-2|TRBD1
TGTGCCAGCACCCCCCAGGAGGGGGCGGGGGGCTACACCTTC
CASTPQEGAGGYTF
>NA|TRBV5-4|TRBJ2-1|TRBD2
TGTGCCAGCAGCGCCGGACTAGCGGGAGTAGGAGGTAATGAGCAGTTCTTC
CASSAGLAGVGGNEQFF
>NA|TRBV28|TRBJ1-2|NA
TGTGCCAGCAGTTTGCGCCGCATTCGGAGGGCCCGAGTTCCGTATGGCTACACCTTC
CASSLRRIRRARVPYGYTF
>NA|TRBV6-5|TRBJ1-1|NA
TGTGCCAGCAGGGACCAACCGAACACTGAAGCTTTCTTT
CASRDQPNTEAFF
>NA|TRBV28|TRBJ1-1|NA
TGTGCCAGCAGTGGGTCTAACACTGAAGCTTTCTTT
CASSGSNTEAFF
>NA|TRBV5-4|TRBJ1-4|NA
TGTGCCAGCAGCAATGATGCAACTAATGAAAAACTGTTTTTT
CASSNDATNEKLFF
>NA|TRBV15|TRBJ2-3|NA
TGTGCCACCAGCAGAGATAGGGCCCTTAGCACAGATACGCAGTATTTT
CATSRDRALSTDTQYF
>NA|TRBV6-5|TRBJ1-3|NA
TGTGCCAGCAGTTACTCGGGGGGGAGGGGAAACACCATATATTTT
CASSYSGGRGNTIYF
>NA|TRBV5-4|TRBJ2-3|TRBD1
TGTGCCAGCAGCCTGGACAGGGGGGTCACAGATACGCAGTATTTT
CASSLDRGVTDTQYF
>NA|TRBV2|TRBJ2-7|NA
TGTGCCAGCGCAACCTACGAGCAGTACTTC
CASATYEQYF
>NA|TRBV18|TRBJ1-4|NA
TGTGCCAGCTCACCATATGCTCAGGGCGGAACTAATGAAAAACTGTTTTTT
CASSPYAQGGTNEKLFF
>few|TRBV15|TRBJ2-2|NA
TGTGCCACCAGCAGAGACAGGGGCTTTGGCGGGGAGCTGTTTTTT
CATSRDRGFGGELFF
>NA|TRBV6-6|TRBJ2-7|NA
TGTGCCAGCAGTCCCTTCCCTTTGCGGGACCTGTCCTACGAGCAGTACTTC
CASSPFPLRDLSYEQYF